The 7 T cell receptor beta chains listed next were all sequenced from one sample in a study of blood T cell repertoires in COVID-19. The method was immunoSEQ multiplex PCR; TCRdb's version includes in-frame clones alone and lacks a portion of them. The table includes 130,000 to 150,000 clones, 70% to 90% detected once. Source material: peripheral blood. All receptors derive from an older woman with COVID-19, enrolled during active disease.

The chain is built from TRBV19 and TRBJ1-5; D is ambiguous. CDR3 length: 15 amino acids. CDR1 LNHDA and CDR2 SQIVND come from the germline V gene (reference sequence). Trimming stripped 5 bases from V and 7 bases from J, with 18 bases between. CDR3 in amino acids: CASSSLELGGQPQHF. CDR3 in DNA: TGTGCCAGTAGTTCCCTCGAACTGGGAGGACAGCCCCAGCATTTT.

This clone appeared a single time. The CDR3 region has the DNA TGTGCCAGCAGCTTAGGGGGACAAACCTATAATTCACCCCTCCACTTT. Its translation: CASSLGGQTYNSPLHF. The chain recombines TRBV7-2 with TRBJ1-6; D is perhaps TRBD1 (6 bases). The CDR3 length is 16 residues. V lost 1 base and J lost 2, with 9 bases in between. Germline values: CDR1 SGHTA, CDR2 FQGNSA.

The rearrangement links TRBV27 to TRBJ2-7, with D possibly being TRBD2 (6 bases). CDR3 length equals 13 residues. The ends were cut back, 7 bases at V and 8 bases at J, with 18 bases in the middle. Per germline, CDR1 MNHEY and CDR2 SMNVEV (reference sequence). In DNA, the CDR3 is TGTGCCAGCACCCCCATCGCGGGGCGTAAGCAGTACTTC. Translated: CASTPIAGRKQYF.

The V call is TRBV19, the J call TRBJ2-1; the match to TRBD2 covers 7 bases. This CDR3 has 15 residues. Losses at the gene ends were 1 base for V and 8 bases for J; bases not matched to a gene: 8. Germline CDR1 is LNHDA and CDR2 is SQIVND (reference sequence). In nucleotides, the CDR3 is TGTGCCAGTAGTATAGCACTCGGACTAGTCTATGAGCAGTTCTTC. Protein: CASSIALGLVYEQFF.

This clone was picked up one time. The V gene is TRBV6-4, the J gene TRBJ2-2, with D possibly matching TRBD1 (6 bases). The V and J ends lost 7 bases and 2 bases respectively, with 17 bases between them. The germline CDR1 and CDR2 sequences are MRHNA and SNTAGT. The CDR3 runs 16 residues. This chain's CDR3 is CASKSNGGPNTGELFF. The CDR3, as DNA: TGTGCCAGCAAGTCCAATGGGGGCCCTAACACCGGGGAGCTGTTTTTT.

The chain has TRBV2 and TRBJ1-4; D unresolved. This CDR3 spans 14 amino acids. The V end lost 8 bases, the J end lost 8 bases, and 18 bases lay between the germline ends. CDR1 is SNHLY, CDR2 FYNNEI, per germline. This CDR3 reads CASSNGAAEEKLFF. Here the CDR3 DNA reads TGTGCCAGCTCGAATGGCGCGGCGGAGGAAAAACTGTTTTTT.

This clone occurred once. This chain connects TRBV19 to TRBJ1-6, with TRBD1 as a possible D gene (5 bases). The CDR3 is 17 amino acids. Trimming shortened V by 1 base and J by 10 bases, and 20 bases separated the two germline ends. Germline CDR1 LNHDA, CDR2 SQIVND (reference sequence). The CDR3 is CASSIGAVAGEGSPLHF. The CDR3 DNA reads TGTGCCAGTAGTATAGGTGCGGTTGCGGGGGAAGGCTCACCCCTCCACTTT.